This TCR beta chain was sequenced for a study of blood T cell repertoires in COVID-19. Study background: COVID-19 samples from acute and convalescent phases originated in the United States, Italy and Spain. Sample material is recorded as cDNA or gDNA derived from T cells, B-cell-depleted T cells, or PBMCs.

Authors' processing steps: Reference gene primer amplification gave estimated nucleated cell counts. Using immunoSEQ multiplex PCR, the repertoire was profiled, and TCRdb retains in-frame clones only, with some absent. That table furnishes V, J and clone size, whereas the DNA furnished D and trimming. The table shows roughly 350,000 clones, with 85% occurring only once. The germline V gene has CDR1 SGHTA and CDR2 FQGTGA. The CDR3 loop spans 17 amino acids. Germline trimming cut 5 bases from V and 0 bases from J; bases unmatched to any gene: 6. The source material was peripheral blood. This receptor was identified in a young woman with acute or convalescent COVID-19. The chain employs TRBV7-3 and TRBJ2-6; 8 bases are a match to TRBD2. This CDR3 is CASSPTSGFSGANVLTF. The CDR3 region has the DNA TGTGCCAGCAGCCCTACTAGCGGATTCTCTGGGGCCAACGTCCTGACTTTC.